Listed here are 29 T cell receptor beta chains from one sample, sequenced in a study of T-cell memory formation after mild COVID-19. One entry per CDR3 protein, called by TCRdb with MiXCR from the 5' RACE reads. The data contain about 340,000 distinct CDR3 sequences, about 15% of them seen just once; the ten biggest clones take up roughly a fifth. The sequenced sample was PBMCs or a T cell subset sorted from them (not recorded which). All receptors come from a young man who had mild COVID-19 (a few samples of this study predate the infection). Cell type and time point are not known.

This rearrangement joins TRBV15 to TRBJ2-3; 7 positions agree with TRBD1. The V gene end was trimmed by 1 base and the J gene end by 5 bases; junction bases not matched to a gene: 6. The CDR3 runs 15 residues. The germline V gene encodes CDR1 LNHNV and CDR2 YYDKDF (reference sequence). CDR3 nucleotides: TGTGCCACCAGCAGAGGAGGGGGCGTGATAGATACGCAGTATTTT. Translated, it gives CATSRGGGVIDTQYF.

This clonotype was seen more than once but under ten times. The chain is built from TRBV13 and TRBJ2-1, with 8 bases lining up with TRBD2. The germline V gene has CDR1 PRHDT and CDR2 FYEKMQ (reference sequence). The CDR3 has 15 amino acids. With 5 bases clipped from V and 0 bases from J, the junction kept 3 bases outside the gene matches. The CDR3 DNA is TGTGCCAGCAGCCGGCGGGGGGTCTCCTACAATGAGCAGTTCTTC. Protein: CASSRRGVSYNEQFF.

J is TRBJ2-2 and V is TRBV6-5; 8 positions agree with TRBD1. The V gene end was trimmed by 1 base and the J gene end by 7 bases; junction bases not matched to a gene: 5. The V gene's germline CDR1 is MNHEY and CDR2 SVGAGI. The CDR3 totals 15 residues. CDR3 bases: TGTGCCAGCAGTTACTTAGGACAGGGCAACGGGGAGCTGTTTTTT. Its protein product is CASSYLGQGNGELFF.

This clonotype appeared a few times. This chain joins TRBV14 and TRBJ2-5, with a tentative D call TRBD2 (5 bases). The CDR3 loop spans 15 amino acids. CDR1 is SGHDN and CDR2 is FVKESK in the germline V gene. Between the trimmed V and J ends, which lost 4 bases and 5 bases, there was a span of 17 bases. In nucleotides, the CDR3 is TGTGCCAGCAGCCCGGAACCTAGCCAAGGGGAGACCCAGTACTTC. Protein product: CASSPEPSQGETQYF.

The DNA of the CDR3 is TGCGCCAGCAGTCGGACAGGGAGCGGTCAGCCCCAGCATTTT. Its protein product is CASSRTGSGQPQHF. The chain employs TRBV4-1 and TRBJ1-5, with TRBD1 identical over 8 bases. Per germline, CDR1 MGHRA and CDR2 YSYEKL. The V and J ends lost 6 bases and 6 bases, in that order; junction bases with no gene match: 7. CDR3 size: 14 residues.

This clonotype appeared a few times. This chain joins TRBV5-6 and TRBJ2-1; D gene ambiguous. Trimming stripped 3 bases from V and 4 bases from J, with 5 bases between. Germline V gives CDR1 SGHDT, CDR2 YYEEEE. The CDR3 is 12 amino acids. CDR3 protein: CASSSLYNEQFF. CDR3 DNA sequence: TGTGCCAGCAGCTCCCTTTACAATGAGCAGTTCTTC.

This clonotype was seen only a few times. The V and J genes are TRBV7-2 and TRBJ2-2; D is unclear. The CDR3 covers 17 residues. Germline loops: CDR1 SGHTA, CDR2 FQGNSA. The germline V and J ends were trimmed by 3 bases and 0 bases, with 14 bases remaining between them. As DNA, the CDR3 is TGTGCCAGCAGCTTGGGTCGAGCAGGCCCGAACACCGGGGAGCTGTTTTTT. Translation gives CASSLGRAGPNTGELFF. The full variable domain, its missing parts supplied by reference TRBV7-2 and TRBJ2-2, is GAGVSQSPSNKVTEKGKDVELRCDPISGHTALYWYRQSLGQGLEFLIYFQGNSAPDKSGLPSDRFSAERTGGSVSTLTIQRTQQEDSAVYLCASSLGRAGPNTGELFFGEGSRLTVL.

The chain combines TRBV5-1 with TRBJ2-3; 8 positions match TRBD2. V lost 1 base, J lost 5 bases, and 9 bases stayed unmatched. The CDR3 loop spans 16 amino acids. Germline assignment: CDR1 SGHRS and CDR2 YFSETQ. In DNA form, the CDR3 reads TGCGCCAGCAGCTTGAAGTCGGGGGGGCATAGAGATACGCAGTATTTT. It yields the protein CASSLKSGGHRDTQYF.

CDR3 DNA sequence: TGTGCCAGCTCACAGGGGACGGAGCAGTACTTC. It translates to CASSQGTEQYF. This chain links TRBV18 with TRBJ2-7; D may correspond to TRBD1 or TRBD2 (5 bases each). Germline V gene lookup returns CDR1 KGHSH and CDR2 LQKENI. This CDR3 is built from 11 residues. Trimming took off 4 bases at V and 7 bases at J, with 8 bases between the two ends.

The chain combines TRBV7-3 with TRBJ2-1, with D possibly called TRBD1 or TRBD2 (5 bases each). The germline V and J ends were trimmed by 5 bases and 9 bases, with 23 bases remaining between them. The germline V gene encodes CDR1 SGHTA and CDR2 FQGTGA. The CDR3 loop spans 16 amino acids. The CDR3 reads CASSPVLRGPSGEQFF. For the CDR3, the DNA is TGTGCCAGCAGCCCCGTTCTGAGGGGTCCTTCTGGTGAGCAGTTCTTC.

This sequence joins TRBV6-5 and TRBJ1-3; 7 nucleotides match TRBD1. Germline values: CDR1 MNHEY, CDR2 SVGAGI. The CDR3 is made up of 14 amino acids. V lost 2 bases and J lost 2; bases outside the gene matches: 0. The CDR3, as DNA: TGTGCCAGCAGTTACGGACAGGCTGGAAACACCATATATTTT. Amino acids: CASSYGQAGNTIYF.

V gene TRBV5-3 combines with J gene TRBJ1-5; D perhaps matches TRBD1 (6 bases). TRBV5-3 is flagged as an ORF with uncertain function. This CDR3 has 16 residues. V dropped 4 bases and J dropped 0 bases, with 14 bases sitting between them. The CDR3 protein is CARSESQGNSNQPQHF. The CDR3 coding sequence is TGTGCCAGAAGCGAGAGTCAGGGGAATAGCAATCAGCCCCAGCATTTT.

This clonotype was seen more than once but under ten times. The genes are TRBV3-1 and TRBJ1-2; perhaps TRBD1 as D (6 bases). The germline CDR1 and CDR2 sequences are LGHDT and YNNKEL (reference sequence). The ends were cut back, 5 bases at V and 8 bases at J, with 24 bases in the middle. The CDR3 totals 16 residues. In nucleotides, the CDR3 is TGTGCCAGCAGCAACCGCCGGGGGGCTAGCCCCGGGGGCTACACCTTC. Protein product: CASSNRRGASPGGYTF.

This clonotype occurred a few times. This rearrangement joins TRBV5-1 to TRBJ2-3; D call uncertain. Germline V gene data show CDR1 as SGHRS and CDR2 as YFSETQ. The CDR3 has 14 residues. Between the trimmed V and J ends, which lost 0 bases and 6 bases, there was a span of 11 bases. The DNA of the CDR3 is TGCGCCAGCAGCTTGGGGATGGCGCCGGATACGCAGTATTTT. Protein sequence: CASSLGMAPDTQYF.

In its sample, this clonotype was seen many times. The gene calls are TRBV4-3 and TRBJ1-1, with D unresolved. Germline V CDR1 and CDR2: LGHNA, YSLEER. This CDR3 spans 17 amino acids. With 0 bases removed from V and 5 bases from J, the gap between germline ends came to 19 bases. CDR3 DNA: TGCGCCAGCAGCCAAGAATCTCTGGGAAAGGTGGGAACTGAAGCTTTCTTT. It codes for CASSQESLGKVGTEAFF.

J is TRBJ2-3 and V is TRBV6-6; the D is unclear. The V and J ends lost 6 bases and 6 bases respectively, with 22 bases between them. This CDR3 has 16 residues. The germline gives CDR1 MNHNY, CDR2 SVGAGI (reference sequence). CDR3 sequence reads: CASRLRKVSPRDTQYF. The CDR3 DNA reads TGTGCCAGCAGGCTACGGAAAGTGTCCCCTCGGGATACGCAGTATTTT.

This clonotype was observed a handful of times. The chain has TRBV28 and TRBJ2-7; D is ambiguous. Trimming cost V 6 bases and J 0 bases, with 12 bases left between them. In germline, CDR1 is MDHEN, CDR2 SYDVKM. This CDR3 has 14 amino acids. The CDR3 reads CASSPRHSSYEQYV. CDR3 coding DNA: TGTGCCAGCAGCCCGAGACACTCCTCCTACGAGCAGTACGTC.

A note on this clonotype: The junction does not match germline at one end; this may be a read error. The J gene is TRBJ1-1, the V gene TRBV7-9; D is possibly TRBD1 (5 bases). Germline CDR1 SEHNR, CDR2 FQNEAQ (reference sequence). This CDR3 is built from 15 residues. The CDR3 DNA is TGTGCCAGCAGCGTAGCATGGGAGAGGGGCACTGAAGCTTTCTTT. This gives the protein CASSVAWERGTEAFF.

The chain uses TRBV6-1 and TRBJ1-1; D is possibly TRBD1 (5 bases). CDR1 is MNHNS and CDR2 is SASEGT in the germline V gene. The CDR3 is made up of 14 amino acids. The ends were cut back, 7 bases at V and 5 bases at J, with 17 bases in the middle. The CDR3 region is CASTFTGGRTEAFF. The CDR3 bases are TGTGCCAGCACATTTACAGGTGGGAGGACTGAAGCTTTCTTT.

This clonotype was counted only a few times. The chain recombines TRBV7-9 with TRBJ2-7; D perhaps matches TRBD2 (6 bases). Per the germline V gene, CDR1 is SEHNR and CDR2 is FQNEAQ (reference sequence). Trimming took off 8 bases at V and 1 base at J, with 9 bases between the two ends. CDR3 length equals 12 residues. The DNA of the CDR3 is TGTGCCAGCGGCGGGACTTCCTACGAGCAGTACGTC. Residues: CASGGTSYEQYV.

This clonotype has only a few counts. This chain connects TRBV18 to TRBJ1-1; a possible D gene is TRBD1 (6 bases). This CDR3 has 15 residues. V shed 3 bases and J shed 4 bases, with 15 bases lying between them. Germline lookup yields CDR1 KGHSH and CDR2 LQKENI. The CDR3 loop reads CASSPTTGLGTEAFF. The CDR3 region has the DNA TGTGCCAGCTCACCCACAACAGGGTTAGGCACTGAAGCTTTCTTT.

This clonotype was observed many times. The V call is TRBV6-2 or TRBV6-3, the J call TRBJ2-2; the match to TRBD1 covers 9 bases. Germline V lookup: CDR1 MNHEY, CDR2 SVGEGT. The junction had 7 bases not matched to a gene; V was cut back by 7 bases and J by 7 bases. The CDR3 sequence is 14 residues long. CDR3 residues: CASISGTGIGELFF. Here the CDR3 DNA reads TGTGCCAGCATCTCCGGGACAGGGATCGGGGAGCTGTTTTTT.

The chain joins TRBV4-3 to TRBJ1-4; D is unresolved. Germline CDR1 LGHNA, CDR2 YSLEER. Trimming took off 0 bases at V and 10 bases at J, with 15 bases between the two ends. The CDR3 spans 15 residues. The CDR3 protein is CASSQEGARWAKLFF. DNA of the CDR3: TGCGCCAGCAGCCAAGAGGGAGCACGGTGGGCAAAACTGTTTTTT.

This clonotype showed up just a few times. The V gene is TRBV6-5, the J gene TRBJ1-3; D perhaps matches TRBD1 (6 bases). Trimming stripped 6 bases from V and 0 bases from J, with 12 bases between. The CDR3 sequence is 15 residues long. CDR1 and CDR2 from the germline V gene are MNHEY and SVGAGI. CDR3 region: CASSPDRFSGNTIYF. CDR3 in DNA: TGTGCCAGCAGCCCCGACAGGTTCTCTGGAAACACCATATATTTT.

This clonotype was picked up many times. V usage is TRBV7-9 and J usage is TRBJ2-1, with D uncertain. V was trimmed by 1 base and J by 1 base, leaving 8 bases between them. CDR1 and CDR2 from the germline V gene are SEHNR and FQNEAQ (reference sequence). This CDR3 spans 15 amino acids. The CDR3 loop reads CASSLEESSYNEQFF. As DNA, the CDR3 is TGTGCCAGCAGCTTAGAGGAGAGTTCCTACAATGAGCAGTTCTTC.

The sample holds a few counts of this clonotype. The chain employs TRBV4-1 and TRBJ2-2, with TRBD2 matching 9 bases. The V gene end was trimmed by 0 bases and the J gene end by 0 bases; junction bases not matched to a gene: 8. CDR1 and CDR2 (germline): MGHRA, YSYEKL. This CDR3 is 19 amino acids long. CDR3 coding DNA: TGCGCCAGCAGCCAAGAGGAGCGGGGGGCCTTCGCGAACACCGGGGAGCTGTTTTTT. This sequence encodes CASSQEERGAFANTGELFF.

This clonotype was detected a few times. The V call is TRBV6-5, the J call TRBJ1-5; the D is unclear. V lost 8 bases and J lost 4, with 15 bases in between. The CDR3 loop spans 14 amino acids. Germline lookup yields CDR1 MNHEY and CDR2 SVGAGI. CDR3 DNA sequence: TGTGCCAGCCTGATGGCAACGGGGAATCAGCCCCAGCATTTT. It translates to CASLMATGNQPQHF.

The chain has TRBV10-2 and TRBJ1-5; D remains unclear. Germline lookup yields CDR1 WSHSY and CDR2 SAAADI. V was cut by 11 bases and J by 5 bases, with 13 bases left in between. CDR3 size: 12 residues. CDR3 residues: CAVRTGDQPQHF. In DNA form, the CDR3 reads TGCGCCGTTCGGACCGGGGATCAGCCCCAGCATTTT.

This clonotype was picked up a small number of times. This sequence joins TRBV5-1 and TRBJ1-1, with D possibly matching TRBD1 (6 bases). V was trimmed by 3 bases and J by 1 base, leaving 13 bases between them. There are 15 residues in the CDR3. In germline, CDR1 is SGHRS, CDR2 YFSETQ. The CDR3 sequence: CASSSTGHPNTEAFF. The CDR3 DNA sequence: TGCGCCAGCAGCTCGACGGGACACCCGAACACTGAAGCTTTCTTT.